The 19 T cell receptor beta chains listed next were all sequenced from one sample in a study of neoadjuvant anti-PD-1 for oral cavity cancer. Time point meaning: after neoadjuvant nivolumab, at surgical resection. Repertoires were generated with immunoSEQ multiplex PCR, while TCRdb's copy carries only in-frame clones and drops some. Here the sample spans around 70,000 clones, approximately 85% being singletons. The sample was PBMCs, taken after nivolumab (anti-PD-1) treatment. The receptors originated from a person between 40 and 85 years old with oral cavity squamous cell carcinoma.

The chain combines TRBV9 with TRBJ2-3, with unresolved D. The germline V gene encodes CDR1 SGDLS and CDR2 YYNGEE. The CDR3 covers 15 residues. V was pared by 0 bases and J by 2 bases, with 10 bases between. CDR3 nucleotide sequence: TGTGCCAGCAGCGTAGGAAGCCAACCCACAGATACGCAGTATTTT. It is translated as CASSVGSQPTDTQYF.

The chain has TRBV7-8 and TRBJ2-3, with D uncertain. There are 13 residues in the CDR3. CDR1 is SGHVS and CDR2 is FQNEAQ in the germline V gene. V lost 2 bases and J lost 4, with 7 bases in between. CDR3 in DNA: TGTGCCAGCAGCTTATCGAAGGCAGATACGCAGTATTTT. It encodes CASSLSKADTQYF.

This clone was counted a few times. Here the CDR3 DNA reads TGTGCCAGCAGCCCTCTTGGCTCACACGCCTACGAGCAGTACTTC. Encoded protein: CASSPLGSHAYEQYF. The chain recombines TRBV7-2 with TRBJ2-7; D remains ambiguous. The CDR3 extends over 15 amino acids. Per germline, CDR1 SGHTA and CDR2 FQGNSA. V lost 5 bases to trimming and J lost 2 bases, with 16 bases between them.

This clone was seen a few times. J is TRBJ1-3 and V is TRBV9, with D possibly matching TRBD1 (5 bases). The CDR3 loop spans 15 amino acids. The V gene's germline CDR1 is SGDLS and CDR2 YYNGEE. The V gene lost 2 bases and the J gene lost 2 bases, with 11 bases spanning the gap. CDR3 nucleotide sequence: TGTGCCAGCAGCGTGGAAGGGGCCACTGGAAACACCATATATTTT. Protein sequence: CASSVEGATGNTIYF.

The rearrangement links TRBV5-1 to TRBJ2-7, with a possible D match to TRBD2 (8 bases). Trimming pared 4 bases from V and 6 bases from J, leaving 14 bases between. Germline V gene sequence: CDR1 SGHRS, CDR2 YFSETQ. The CDR3 contains 13 residues. CDR3 sequence reads: CASSTREGAEQYF. DNA for the CDR3: TGCGCCAGCAGCACCCGGGAGGGGGCCGAGCAGTACTTC. The whole variable domain, remainder taken from reference TRBV5-1 and TRBJ2-7, is KAGVTQTPRYLIKTRGQQVTLSCSPISGHRSVSWYQQTPGQGLQFLFEYFSETQRNKGNFPGRFSGRQFSNSRSEMNVSTLELGDSALYLCASSTREGAEQYFGPGTRLTVT.

The rearrangement joins TRBV23-1 to TRBJ2-1; D is ambiguous. TRBV23-1 is classed as an ORF, of uncertain function. This CDR3 contains 14 residues. V was pared by 0 bases and J by 5 bases, with 8 bases between. CDR3 sequence reads: CASSQSSLNNEQFF. In DNA, the CDR3 is TGCGCCAGCAGTCAATCTTCGCTAAACAATGAGCAGTTCTTC.

The V and J genes are TRBV4-1 and TRBJ1-5; weak D call: TRBD1 (5 bases). The CDR3 is 18 amino acids. Trimming cost V 0 bases and J 5 bases, with 20 bases left between them. Germline V lookup: CDR1 MGHRA, CDR2 YSYEKL. CDR3 region: CASSQDPQGWGRDQPQHF. CDR3 in DNA: TGCGCCAGCAGCCAAGATCCGCAGGGATGGGGCAGGGATCAGCCCCAGCATTTT.

J is TRBJ2-1 and V is TRBV6-4, with 12 nucleotides matching TRBD2. This CDR3 is 15 amino acids long. Germline V gene data show CDR1 as MRHNA and CDR2 as SNTAGT. The junction had 4 bases not matched to a gene; V was cut back by 1 base and J by 9 bases. The CDR3 is CASSDLTSGSSEQFF. The CDR3 DNA sequence: TGTGCCAGCAGTGACTTGACTAGCGGGAGTAGTGAGCAGTTCTTC.

The chain carries TRBV7-3 and TRBJ2-3; 10 bases are a match to TRBD2. There are 14 residues in the CDR3. V trimming: 4 bases; J trimming: 8 bases; junction bases outside the gene matches: 6. Germline CDR1 SGHTA, CDR2 FQGTGA. In DNA, the CDR3 is TGTGCCAGCAGCTCAGGCAGGACTAGCGGTACGCAGTATTTT. Translating gives CASSSGRTSGTQYF.

The chain combines TRBV28 with TRBJ1-4; 8 bases are shared with TRBD1. The V gene end was trimmed by 9 bases and the J gene end by 8 bases; junction bases not matched to a gene: 11. CDR1 is MDHEN and CDR2 is SYDVKM in the germline V gene. The CDR3 length is 14 residues. The CDR3 here is CASRQGRNGEKLFF. DNA of the CDR3: TGTGCCAGTCGACAGGGGCGAAACGGGGAAAAACTGTTTTTT.

By share, this clone ranks as medium-sized (0.01 to 0.1%). The rearrangement links TRBV6-1 to TRBJ2-7; tentatively, D is TRBD2 (7 bases). Germline V gene sequence: CDR1 MNHNS, CDR2 SASEGT. The V and J ends lost 3 bases and 0 bases respectively, with 15 bases between them. The CDR3 spans 16 residues. The CDR3 bases are TGTGCCAGCAGTGATCTAGGGGGGGAGAGCTCCTACGAGCAGTACTTC. Translation: CASSDLGGESSYEQYF.

The chain joins TRBV5-4 to TRBJ2-7; D might be TRBD1 or TRBD2, each matching 5 bases. Germline V gene data show CDR1 as SGHNT and CDR2 as YYREEE (reference sequence). The V gene lost 3 bases and the J gene lost 0 bases, with 13 bases spanning the gap. This CDR3 is 15 amino acids long. CDR3 loop: CASSSSGTFSYEQYF. CDR3 in DNA: TGTGCCAGCAGCTCCTCCGGGACGTTCTCCTACGAGCAGTACTTC.

The chain has TRBV28 and TRBJ1-2; D gene unclear. The CDR3 sequence is 13 residues long. V was clipped by 3 bases and J by 2 bases, with 7 bases between them. Germline loops: CDR1 MDHEN, CDR2 SYDVKM. CDR3 nucleotides: TGTGCCAGCAGTTTTCAGCCCAACTATGGCTACACCTTC. Translated: CASSFQPNYGYTF.

The chain uses TRBV2 and TRBJ2-6; D not certain. The CDR3 is 16 amino acids. Germline values: CDR1 SNHLY, CDR2 FYNNEI. V shed 7 bases and J shed 0 bases, with 13 bases lying between them. The CDR3 spells CASTQSWDSGANVLTF. In nucleotides, the CDR3 is TGTGCCAGCACCCAGTCCTGGGACTCTGGGGCCAACGTCCTGACTTTC.

The rearrangement links TRBV5-1 to TRBJ2-3, with D uncertain. V lost 4 bases to trimming and J lost 0 bases, with 12 bases between them. Germline CDR1 is SGHRS and CDR2 is YFSETQ. The CDR3 length is 15 residues. The CDR3 nucleotides read TGCGCCAGCAGCCGGACGCGTAGTAGCACAGATACGCAGTATTTT. Protein: CASSRTRSSTDTQYF. Full variable domain (missing parts from reference TRBV5-1 and TRBJ2-3): KAGVTQTPRYLIKTRGQQVTLSCSPISGHRSVSWYQQTPGQGLQFLFEYFSETQRNKGNFPGRFSGRQFSNSRSEMNVSTLELGDSALYLCASSRTRSSTDTQYFGPGTRLTVL.

This rearrangement joins TRBV11-2 to TRBJ2-1; D might be TRBD2 (5 bases). Between the trimmed V and J ends, which lost 8 bases and 6 bases, there was a span of 11 bases. The CDR3 is 12 residues long. Per the germline V gene, CDR1 is SGHAT and CDR2 is FQNNGV. CDR3 protein: CASRISANEQFF. The CDR3 DNA reads as TGTGCCAGCCGAATTAGCGCCAATGAGCAGTTCTTC.

The chain couples TRBV13 to TRBJ1-1; 8 bases align to TRBD1. Germline trimming cut 4 bases from V and 1 base from J; bases unmatched to any gene: 5. Per germline, CDR1 PRHDT and CDR2 FYEKMQ (reference sequence). CDR3 length equals 15 residues. CDR3 DNA sequence: TGTGCCAGCAGCTCCCCTGGGACAGGGAACACTGAAGCTTTCTTT. Encoded protein: CASSSPGTGNTEAFF.

The V and J genes are TRBV11-3 and TRBJ2-2; D gene ambiguous. Germline assignment: CDR1 SGHNT and CDR2 YENEEA. V lost 1 base, J lost 6 bases, and 9 bases lay in between. The length of the CDR3 is 14 residues. The CDR3 sequence is CASSLAPGSGELFF. DNA for the CDR3: TGTGCCAGCAGCTTAGCCCCTGGGTCCGGGGAGCTGTTTTTT.

The chain combines TRBV7-9 with TRBJ2-7; 14 nucleotides match TRBD2. V shed 1 base and J 4 bases; nucleotides not matched to a gene: 9. Germline values: CDR1 SEHNR, CDR2 FQNEAQ (reference sequence). The CDR3 consists of 18 residues. CDR3 sequence reads: CASSLGRGLAGEWYEQYF. In DNA form, the CDR3 reads TGTGCCAGCAGCTTAGGTAGGGGACTAGCGGGAGAGTGGTACGAGCAGTACTTC. The full variable domain, rest sourced from reference TRBV7-9 and TRBJ2-7, is DTGVSQNPRHKITKRGQNVTFRCDPISEHNRLYWYRQTLGQGPEFLTYFQNEAQLEKSRLLSDRFSAERPKGSFSTLEIQRTEQGDSAMYLCASSLGRGLAGEWYEQYFGPGTRLTVT.